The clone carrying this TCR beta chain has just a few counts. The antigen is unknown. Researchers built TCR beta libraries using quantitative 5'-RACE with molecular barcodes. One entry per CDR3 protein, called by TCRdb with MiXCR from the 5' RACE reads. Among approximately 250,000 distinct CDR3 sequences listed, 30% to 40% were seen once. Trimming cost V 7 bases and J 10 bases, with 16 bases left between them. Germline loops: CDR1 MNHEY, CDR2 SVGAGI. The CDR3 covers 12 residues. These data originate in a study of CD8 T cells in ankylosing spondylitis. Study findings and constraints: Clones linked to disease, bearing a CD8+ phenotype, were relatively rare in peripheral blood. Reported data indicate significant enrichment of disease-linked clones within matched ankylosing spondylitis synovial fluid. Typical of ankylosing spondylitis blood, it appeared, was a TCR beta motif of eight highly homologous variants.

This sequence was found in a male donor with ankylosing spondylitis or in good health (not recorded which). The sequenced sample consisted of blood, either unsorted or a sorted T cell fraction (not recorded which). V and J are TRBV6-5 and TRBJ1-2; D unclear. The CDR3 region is CASTWEGLDYTF. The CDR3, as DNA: TGTGCCAGCACGTGGGAAGGTCTAGACTACACCTTC.